Sequencing of this T cell receptor (beta chain) was carried out in a study of cytomegalovirus exposure and HLA in healthy donors. General observations from the study: Overall, approximately 150 TCR beta chains were annotated as cytomegalovirus-associated. Rare TCR sequences predominated, though certain public TCRs were found in many donors. Subsequent analysis revealed that first-cohort TCR clusters tended to co-occur in the 120 or so validation repertoires.

A single count supports this clone. Its antigen is not known. The donors were part of the validation cohort of roughly 110 subjects. That cohort was separate from the first cohort, which comprised 500 to 700 subjects. Sequencing used immunoSEQ multiplex PCR; TCRdb keeps in-frame clones, though not all of them. Of about 190,000 clones in the sample, more than 65% were seen once. Trimming pared 4 bases from V and 1 base from J, leaving 8 bases between. Germline CDR1 is SNHLY and CDR2 is FYNNEI. The CDR3 runs to 13 residues. This clonotype was obtained from a woman aged 18-35 years in good health and CMV-seropositive. This chain connects TRBV2 to TRBJ2-7; TRBD2 is a possible D gene (5 bases). The sample comprised PBMCs. The CDR3 protein is CASSALASYEQYF. For the CDR3, the DNA is TGTGCCAGCAGTGCTCTAGCTTCCTACGAGCAGTACTTC.